This paragraph reports one TCR beta chain. Generated by immunoSEQ multiplex PCR, the TCRdb table keeps only in-frame clones and is missing some. The repertoire holds approximately 34,000 clones, with 65% to 90% as singletons. Between 1 and 8 samples per patient were obtained, pretreatment and on-treatment. J lost 5 bases, V lost 1 base, and 5 bases had no gene match. In germline, CDR1 is MGHRA, CDR2 YSYEKL. This CDR3 region has 16 residues. The source of the sample is a study of PD-L1 blockade in urothelial cancer. About the study: Patients began atezolizumab, 1,200 mg intravenously every 3 weeks, in the mid-2010s. Prior exposure to chemotherapy in patients amounted to 0 to 3 regimens received.

The source was PBMCs, collected around atezolizumab (anti-PD-L1) treatment. This chain uses TRBV4-1 with TRBJ1-6; TRBD1 matches at 7 bases. The receptor was derived from a man in his sixties with urothelial cancer. CDR3 protein: CASSQVAGTDNSPLHF. In DNA, the CDR3 is TGCGCCAGCAGCCAAGTGGCCGGGACAGATAATTCACCCCTCCACTTT.